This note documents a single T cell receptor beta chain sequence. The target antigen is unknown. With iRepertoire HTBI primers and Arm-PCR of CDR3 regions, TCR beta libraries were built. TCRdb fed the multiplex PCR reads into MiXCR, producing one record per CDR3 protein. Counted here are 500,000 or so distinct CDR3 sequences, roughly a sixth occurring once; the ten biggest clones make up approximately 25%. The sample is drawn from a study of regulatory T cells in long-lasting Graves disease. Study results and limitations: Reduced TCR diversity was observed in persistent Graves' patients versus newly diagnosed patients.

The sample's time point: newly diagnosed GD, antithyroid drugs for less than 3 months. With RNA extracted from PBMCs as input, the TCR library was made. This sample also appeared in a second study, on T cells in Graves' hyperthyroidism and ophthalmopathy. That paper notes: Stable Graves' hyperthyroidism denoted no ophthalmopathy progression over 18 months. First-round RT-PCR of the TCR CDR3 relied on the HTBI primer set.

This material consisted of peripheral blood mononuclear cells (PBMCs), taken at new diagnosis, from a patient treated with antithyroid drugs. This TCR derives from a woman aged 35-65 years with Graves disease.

DNA for the CDR3: TGCAGCGTCGGGCGGAAAGGACAGGGCTCCTACGAGCAGTACTTC. It yields the protein CSVGRKGQGSYEQYF. J is TRBJ2-7 and V is TRBV29-1; TRBD1 matches 8 bases. The V segment lost 6 bases and the J segment 0 bases; nucleotides outside the gene matches: 10. Looked up from germline, CDR1 is SQVTM and CDR2 is ANQGSEA. This CDR3 is built from 15 residues.